These 5 T cell receptor beta chains originate from one sample sequenced in a study of blood T cell repertoires in COVID-19. Data came from immunoSEQ multiplex PCR; TCRdb stores just in-frame clones and leaves some out. The data show about 200,000 clones, nearly 90% seen once. The sequencing input was peripheral blood. The source is a man aged 60 to 69 with active or convalescent COVID-19.

J is TRBJ2-1 and V is TRBV5-8, with TRBD1 identical over 8 bases. The germline V gene encodes CDR1 SGHTS and CDR2 YDEGEE. The CDR3 totals 17 residues. Unmatched junction bases numbered 19, after V lost 7 bases and J lost 7 bases. The CDR3 region has the DNA TGTGCCAGCCCCAGATGGCAGGGGGCCTTAGGGGAGAATGAGCAGTTCTTC. As protein: CASPRWQGALGENEQFF. Variable domain in full (rest from reference TRBV5-8 and TRBJ2-1): EAGVTQSPTHLIKTRGQQATLRCSPISGHTSVYWYQQALGLGLQFLLWYDEGEERNRGNFPPRFSGRQFPNYSSELNVNALELEDSALYLCASPRWQGALGENEQFFGPGTRLTVL.

This clone was detected only once. This chain joins TRBV29-1 and TRBJ2-2; 11 bases align to TRBD2. V trimming: 1 base; J trimming: 5 bases; junction bases outside the gene matches: 3. The germline CDR1 and CDR2 sequences are SQVTM and ANQGSEA. The length of the CDR3 is 15 residues. The CDR3 coding sequence is TGCAGCGTTGAAGCGGTAGCGGGGGGGACCGGGGAGCTGTTTTTT. Translating gives CSVEAVAGGTGELFF.

This clone showed up just once. The rearrangement joins TRBV9 to TRBJ1-1; TRBD1 matches 9 bases. V lost 4 bases and J lost 6; bases outside the gene matches: 7. Germline-derived CDR1 and CDR2 are SGDLS and YYNGEE. The CDR3 loop spans 14 amino acids. The DNA of the CDR3 is TGTGCCAGCAGCATTGGACAGGGGACGGCTGAAGCTTTCTTT. This encodes CASSIGQGTAEAFF. Full variable domain (remainder filled in from reference TRBV9 and TRBJ1-1): DSGVTQTPKHLITATGQRVTLRCSPRSGDLSVYWYQQSLDQGLQFLIQYYNGEERAKGNILERFSAQQFPDLHSELNLSSLELGDSALYFCASSIGQGTAEAFFGQGTRLTVV.

The chain uses TRBV5-1 and TRBJ2-7; D might be TRBD2 (6 bases). CDR1 is SGHRS, CDR2 YFSETQ, per germline. Trimming stripped 0 bases from V and 2 bases from J, with 15 bases between. This CDR3 comprises 16 residues. Here the CDR3 reads CASSLAGEVGTYEQYF. CDR3 sequence (DNA): TGCGCCAGCAGCTTGGCCGGGGAGGTGGGGACCTACGAGCAGTACTTC.

The rearrangement links TRBV29-1 to TRBJ1-1; D is uncertain. Germline V CDR1 and CDR2: SQVTM, ANQGSEA. CDR3 length: 13 residues. V was shortened by 2 bases and J by 6 bases, with 13 bases between the two germline ends. As DNA, the CDR3 is TGCAGCGTTGAAATCCCCGGGTGGCCTGAAGCTTTCTTT. Translating it yields CSVEIPGWPEAFF.